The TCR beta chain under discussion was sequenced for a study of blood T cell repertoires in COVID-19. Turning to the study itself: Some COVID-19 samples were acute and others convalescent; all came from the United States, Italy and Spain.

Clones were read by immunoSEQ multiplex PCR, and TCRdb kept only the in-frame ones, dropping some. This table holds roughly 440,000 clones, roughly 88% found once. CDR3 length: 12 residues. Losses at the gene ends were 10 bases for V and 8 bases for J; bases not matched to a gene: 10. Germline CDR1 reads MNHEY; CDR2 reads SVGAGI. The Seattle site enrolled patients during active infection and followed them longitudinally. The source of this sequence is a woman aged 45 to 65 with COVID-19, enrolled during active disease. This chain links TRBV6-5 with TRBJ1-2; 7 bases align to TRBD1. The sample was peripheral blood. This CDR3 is CATDTGEDGYTF. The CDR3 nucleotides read TGTGCCACCGATACAGGGGAGGACGGCTACACCTTC.